Following are 31 T cell receptor beta chains from one sample sequenced in a study of T-cell memory formation after mild COVID-19. TCRdb reprocessed the 5' RACE reads with MiXCR, giving one entry per CDR3 protein. Here the sample spans 150,000 to 200,000 distinct CDR3 sequences, around 10% being singletons. The material sequenced was PBMCs or a T cell subset sorted from them (not recorded which). These receptors were collected from a man between 18 and 29 years old who had mild COVID-19 (a few samples of this study predate the infection). Cell type and time point are not known.

This clonotype was picked up a small number of times. The chain employs TRBV7-2 and TRBJ2-1; D not resolved. The CDR3 covers 11 residues. Per the germline V gene, CDR1 is SGHTA and CDR2 is FQGNSA. Trimming took 3 bases from V and 6 from J, leaving 3 bases between them. Here the CDR3 reads CASSFFNEQFF. The DNA of the CDR3 is TGTGCCAGCAGCTTTTTCAATGAGCAGTTCTTC.

This clonotype was recorded at least ten times. The J gene is TRBJ1-6, the V gene TRBV7-8; no definite D call. V lost 5 bases, J lost 7 bases, and 9 bases lay in between. The CDR3 totals 13 residues. Germline CDR1 SGHVS, CDR2 FQNEAQ. The CDR3 is CASSPTRNSPLHF. The CDR3 DNA sequence: TGTGCCAGCAGCCCGACCCGGAATTCACCCCTCCACTTT.

This clonotype was found a few times. The gene calls are TRBV20-1 and TRBJ2-4, with 8 bases fitting TRBD2. CDR1 DFQATT and CDR2 SNEGSKA come from the germline V gene (reference sequence). Trimming cost V 6 bases and J 6 bases; bases outside gene matches: 10. This CDR3 comprises 14 residues. The DNA of the CDR3 is TGCAGTGCCGGAGGGACTAGGGGAGGAAACATTCAGTACTTC. As protein: CSAGGTRGGNIQYF.

This clonotype was recorded many times. The chain couples TRBV7-2 to TRBJ2-5; 9 nucleotides align to TRBD2. With V trimmed by 1 base and J by 2 bases, 2 bases remained unmatched. The CDR3 has 15 residues. Per germline, CDR1 SGHTA and CDR2 FQGNSA. The CDR3 here is CASSLDAGGQETQYF. In DNA form, the CDR3 reads TGTGCCAGCAGCTTAGATGCGGGGGGGCAAGAGACCCAGTACTTC.

By share, this clonotype counts as medium-sized. The CDR3 loop is CASSSQGGTQYF. CDR3 nucleotide sequence: TGTGCCAGCAGTTCCCAGGGGGGAACGCAGTATTTT. The V call is TRBV12-3 or TRBV12-4, the J call TRBJ2-3; tentative D call: TRBD1 (7 bases). V shed 4 bases and J shed 9 bases, with 11 bases lying between them. This CDR3 is 12 amino acids long.

This clonotype turned up a few times. The V gene is TRBV2, the J gene TRBJ1-2; 8 bases fit TRBD1. Looked up from germline, CDR1 is SNHLY and CDR2 is FYNNEI. The CDR3 sequence is 14 residues long. Germline trimming cut 6 bases from V and 4 bases from J; bases unmatched to any gene: 7. The CDR3 here is CASSALGTGYGYTF. In nucleotides, the CDR3 is TGTGCCAGCAGCGCCCTCGGGACAGGCTATGGCTACACCTTC. Full variable domain (missing parts from reference TRBV2 and TRBJ1-2): EPEVTQTPSHQVTQMGQEVILRCVPISNHLYFYWYRQILGQKVEFLVSFYNNEISEKSEIFDDQFSVERPDGSNFTLKIRSTKLEDSAMYFCASSALGTGYGYTFGSGTRLTVV.

The genes are TRBV6-1 and TRBJ2-1, with 12 positions matching TRBD1. V was pared by 6 bases and J by 8 bases, with 5 bases of the junction left unmatched. The CDR3 extends over 14 amino acids. CDR1 MNHNS and CDR2 SASEGT come from the germline V gene. CDR3 nucleotide sequence: TGTGCCAGCAGGCCTGGGACAGGGGGCGATGAGCAGTTCTTC. This encodes CASRPGTGGDEQFF.

This clonotype was counted at least ten times. This rearrangement joins TRBV3-1 to TRBJ2-3, with 11 nucleotides matching TRBD2. The germline CDR1 and CDR2 sequences are LGHDT and YNNKEL (reference sequence). V shed 5 bases, J shed 1 base, and the junction held 5 bases outside the gene matches. The CDR3 has 16 amino acids. The CDR3 DNA reads as TGTGCCAGCAGCTTCGTAGCGGGGGGGGGCACAGATACGCAGTATTTT. It encodes CASSFVAGGGTDTQYF.

This clonotype was detected only a few times. This chain connects TRBV6-6 to TRBJ2-5, with no clear D. The CDR3 covers 14 residues. Germline V gene lookup returns CDR1 MNHNY and CDR2 SVGAGI (reference sequence). Trimming took 2 bases from V and 1 from J, leaving 8 bases between them. The CDR3 loop is CASSYGQTQETQYF. For the CDR3, the DNA is TGTGCCAGCAGTTACGGCCAGACCCAAGAGACCCAGTACTTC.

J is TRBJ2-7 and V is TRBV19; possible D gene TRBD2, 7 bases. CDR3 length equals 13 residues. Germline values: CDR1 LNHDA, CDR2 SQIVND (reference sequence). The CDR3 region has the DNA TGTGCCAGCAGTATAGGGGGGGGATACGAGCAGTACGTC. Its translation is CASSIGGGYEQYV.

The J gene is TRBJ1-1, the V gene TRBV7-2; D remains unclear. V was pared by 2 bases and J by 0 bases, with 7 bases between. Germline V gene data show CDR1 as SGHTA and CDR2 as FQGNSA. The CDR3 runs 14 residues. The CDR3 nucleotides read TGTGCCAGCAGCTTATTATGGATGAACACTGAAGCTTTCTTT. It translates to CASSLLWMNTEAFF.

The chain recombines TRBV5-1 with TRBJ2-5; D gene unclear. Germline CDR1 SGHRS, CDR2 YFSETQ. The germline V and J ends were trimmed by 5 bases and 1 base, with 9 bases remaining between them. CDR3 size: 13 residues. DNA for the CDR3: TGCGCCAGCAGAAGTACGATCCAAGAGACCCAGTACTTC. Protein product: CASRSTIQETQYF.

This clonotype was seen ten or more times. The chain combines TRBV5-1 with TRBJ2-3; possibly TRBD2 for D (5 bases). In germline, CDR1 is SGHRS, CDR2 YFSETQ. Between the trimmed V and J ends, which lost 3 bases and 3 bases, there was a span of 8 bases. The CDR3 loop spans 13 amino acids. The CDR3: CASSSGWTDTQYF. The CDR3 DNA is TGCGCCAGCAGCTCGGGATGGACAGATACGCAGTATTTT.

The genes are TRBV7-3 and TRBJ2-1, with a possible D match to TRBD2 (6 bases). The CDR3 is 12 residues long. Trimming took off 4 bases at V and 9 bases at J, with 10 bases between the two ends. The germline CDR1 and CDR2 sequences are SGHTA and FQGTGA. In nucleotides, the CDR3 is TGTGCCAGCAGCTCCCTGGGGGGTGAGCAGTTCTTC. Protein product: CASSSLGGEQFF.

There are a few counts of this clonotype. The chain has TRBV6-5 and TRBJ2-7; D remains ambiguous. Trimming pared 0 bases from V and 5 bases from J, leaving 11 bases between. Germline V CDR1 and CDR2: MNHEY, SVGAGI. The CDR3 extends over 14 amino acids. For the CDR3, the DNA is TGTGCCAGCAGTTACTCTGCCCAGGTCCACGAGCAGTACTTC. Amino acids: CASSYSAQVHEQYF.

This clonotype counts as medium-sized. Sequence at one end of the junction differs from germline and may be a read error. The chain carries TRBV4-2 and TRBJ2-3; TRBD1 matches 7 bases. Per germline, CDR1 LGHNA and CDR2 YNFKEQ. The CDR3 consists of 15 residues. In nucleotides, the CDR3 is TGTGCCAGCAGCAAAGACAGGGAAGCGACAGATACGCAGTATTTT. Its translation is CASSKDREATDTQYF.

The chain recombines TRBV7-8 with TRBJ2-1, with 7 bases fitting TRBD2. The CDR3 has 15 residues. CDR1 and CDR2 (germline): SGHVS, FQNEAQ. V lost 1 base and J lost 8; bases outside the gene matches: 8. The CDR3 DNA sequence: TGTGCCAGCAGCTTAGACCAGCGGGGTATCGATGAGCAGTTCTTC. It codes for CASSLDQRGIDEQFF.

This clonotype was counted only a few times. CDR3 residues: CATSRGIGQGADTQYF. CDR3 nucleotides: TGTGCCACCAGCAGAGGGATCGGACAGGGGGCAGATACGCAGTATTTT. V is TRBV15 and J is TRBJ2-3, with 10 bases matching TRBD1. The germline gives CDR1 LNHNV, CDR2 YYDKDF (reference sequence). The J segment lost 4 bases and the V segment lost 1 base, leaving 5 bases of the junction unmatched. CDR3 size: 16 residues.

This clonotype was found many times. The genes are TRBV11-3 and TRBJ2-7; D is perhaps TRBD2 (5 bases). Looked up from germline, CDR1 is SGHNT and CDR2 is YENEEA. The CDR3 has 12 residues. Trimming removed 5 bases from V and 13 bases from J, with 18 bases in between. CDR3 sequence reads: CASSPYGGALYF. DNA of the CDR3: TGTGCCAGCAGCCCCTACGGAGGCGCGTTATACTTC.

This clonotype was seen more than once but under ten times. The J gene is TRBJ2-3, the V gene TRBV28; unclear D gene. Germline-derived CDR1 and CDR2 are MDHEN and SYDVKM. The CDR3 is 15 amino acids. V was cut by 5 bases and J by 2 bases, with 14 bases left in between. The CDR3 sequence: CASSPTRKFTDTQYF. As DNA, the CDR3 is TGTGCCAGCAGTCCAACCAGGAAATTCACAGATACGCAGTATTTT.

This clonotype was observed a handful of times. This chain joins TRBV6-6 and TRBJ2-7; 13 nucleotides line up with TRBD2. The CDR3 length is 16 residues. The V segment lost 5 bases and the J segment 2 bases; nucleotides outside the gene matches: 6. CDR1 and CDR2 from the germline V gene are MNHNY and SVGAGI (reference sequence). The CDR3 bases are TGTGCCAGCAGTCCGCGGACTAGCGGGGGTCCCTACGAGCAGTACTTC. This translates into CASSPRTSGGPYEQYF.

The CDR3 is CASSGDRVIQETQYF. The CDR3 DNA is TGTGCCAGCAGTGGGGACAGGGTTATTCAAGAGACCCAGTACTTC. The chain recombines TRBV2 with TRBJ2-5, with 9 bases that match TRBD1. J was trimmed by 2 bases and V by 4 bases; bases with no gene match: 5. This CDR3 is built from 15 residues. Germline CDR1 reads SNHLY; CDR2 reads FYNNEI.

This clonotype was seen more than once but under ten times. The chain joins TRBV6-5 to TRBJ1-6; 9 bases match TRBD1. CDR1 and CDR2 from the germline V gene are MNHEY and SVGAGI. CDR3 length: 14 amino acids. Trimming cost V 7 bases and J 7 bases; bases outside gene matches: 5. In DNA form, the CDR3 reads TGTGCCAGCACCCAGGACAGGGGCAATTCACCCCTCCACTTT. Its protein is CASTQDRGNSPLHF.

The chain is built from TRBV6-1 and TRBJ1-1; 8 bases align to TRBD1. There are 15 residues in the CDR3. From germline, CDR1 is MNHNS and CDR2 SASEGT. Trimming at V came to 5 bases and at J to 2 bases, leaving 7 bases not matched to a gene. CDR3 DNA: TGTGCCAGCAGTTTCTACAGGGGGAGTAACACTGAAGCTTTCTTT. Translated, it gives CASSFYRGSNTEAFF.

This clonotype was observed a few times. V usage is TRBV10-2 and J usage is TRBJ2-5; no firm D call. Germline loops: CDR1 WSHSY, CDR2 SAAADI. Trimming left V 6 bases short and J 3 bases short, with 8 bases between. This CDR3 region has 12 residues. The CDR3 DNA is TGCGCCAGCAGCGAACAAAAAGAGACCCAGTACTTC. Translating it yields CASSEQKETQYF.

Only a few counts were recorded for this clonotype. The chain carries TRBV6-5 and TRBJ1-5, with D hard to call. The CDR3 sequence is 14 residues long. CDR1 is MNHEY, CDR2 SVGAGI, per germline. V lost 6 bases to trimming and J lost 7 bases, with 16 bases between them. CDR3 nucleotides: TGTGCCAGCAGGAAAGCCTCGGGCTACCAGCCCCAGCATTTT. It is translated as CASRKASGYQPQHF.

This clonotype was detected a few times. The J gene is TRBJ1-1, the V gene TRBV5-1; D is possibly TRBD1 (5 bases). Germline V gene sequence: CDR1 SGHRS, CDR2 YFSETQ. V was pared by 3 bases and J by 1 base, with 10 bases between. The CDR3 sequence is 14 residues long. The CDR3 nucleotides are TGCGCCAGCAGCTGGGACGGAGAGAACACTGAAGCTTTCTTT. Translation gives CASSWDGENTEAFF.

The V and J genes are TRBV10-3 and TRBJ1-6, with a possible D match to TRBD1 (6 bases). Looked up from germline, CDR1 is ENHRY and CDR2 is SYGVKD. V was pared by 10 bases and J by 5 bases, with 12 bases between. The CDR3 runs 13 residues. The DNA of the CDR3 is TGTGCCACCTCCGGACAGAATAATTCACCCCTCCACTTT. Its translation is CATSGQNNSPLHF.

The sample holds many counts of this clonotype. The gene calls are TRBV2 and TRBJ2-1; unclear D gene. There are 11 residues in the CDR3. Germline V gives CDR1 SNHLY, CDR2 FYNNEI. Trimming cost V 2 bases and J 4 bases, with 0 bases left between them. CDR3 sequence: CASSEYNEQFF. The CDR3 nucleotides read TGTGCCAGCAGTGAATACAATGAGCAGTTCTTC. Drawing the rest from reference TRBV2 and TRBJ2-1, the complete variable domain is EPEVTQTPSHQVTQMGQEVILRCVPISNHLYFYWYRQILGQKVEFLVSFYNNEISEKSEIFDDQFSVERPDGSNFTLKIRSTKLEDSAMYFCASSEYNEQFFGPGTRLTVL.

V usage is TRBV6-2 or TRBV6-3 and J usage is TRBJ2-3, with 9 bases identical to TRBD1. The CDR3 length is 14 residues. J lost 3 bases, V lost 7 bases, and 5 bases had no gene match. CDR1 MNHEY and CDR2 SVGEGT come from the germline V gene. CDR3 loop: CASIPGQGTDTQYF. The CDR3 region has the DNA TGTGCCAGCATTCCGGGACAGGGTACAGATACGCAGTATTTT.

J is TRBJ2-7 and V is TRBV28; perhaps TRBD1 as D (6 bases). The germline gives CDR1 MDHEN, CDR2 SYDVKM. CDR3 length: 20 residues. Between the trimmed V and J ends, which lost 6 bases and 2 bases, there was a span of 32 bases. The CDR3 DNA reads TGTGCCAGCAGACCTAGACACCGGGACACCAAGCGTAAACTCACCTACGAGCAGTACGTC. It specifies CASRPRHRDTKRKLTYEQYV.